This is a list of T cell receptor beta chains from one sample in a study of T cell clusters in autoimmune cytopenias. TCRdb re-analyzed the multiplex PCR reads; it lists each CDR3 protein once, without DNA. The sample table sets out about 4,000 distinct CDR3 sequences. Material for sequencing was peripheral blood. These receptors were collected from a human donor with an autoimmune cytopenia or autoimmune hepatitis (not recorded which). CDR3s include the opening cysteine and the closing phenylalanine or tryptophan. Clone size is shown for a subset of rows, as once, few, many or a class of expanded clone.

clone size | J gene | CDR3 length | V gene | CDR3 protein
. | TRBJ2-1 | 17 | TRBV15 | CATSRATGSRSYNEQFF
medium-sized | TRBJ2-3 | 17 | TRBV6-2/TRBV6-3 | CASSYSWLEALRDTQYF
medium-sized | TRBJ1-2 | 14 | TRBV29-1 | CSVEVRRGIEGYTF
medium-sized | TRBJ1-2 | 16 | TRBV6-1 | CASSEAEGGGNYGYTF
medium-sized | TRBJ2-2 | 15 | TRBV6-5 | CASSKIAGRTGELFF
medium-sized | TRBJ1-1 | 15 | TRBV6-5 | CAISAREGIGTEAFF
medium-sized | TRBJ2-3 | 15 | TRBV19 | CASSRRTSLTDTQYF
. | TRBJ1-1 | 19 | TRBV12-3/TRBV12-4 | CASRRTGGADRVKNTEAFF
medium-sized | TRBJ2-3 | 16 | TRBV30 | CAWSAGTSGGAGTQYF
large | TRBJ1-2 | 11 | TRBV29-1 | CSTDRVFGYTF
. | TRBJ2-1 | 17 | TRBV24-1 | CATSDASSGGGRGEQFF
. | TRBJ2-1 | 17 | TRBV20-1 | CSASAAEGPSSYNEQFF
. | TRBJ2-7 | 15 | TRBV5-5 | CASSHRDYSSYEQYF
. | TRBJ2-7 | 15 | TRBV12-3/TRBV12-4 | CASSYGSGGIYEQYF
. | TRBJ2-3 | 15 | TRBV7-2 | CASSLGQPAVDTRYF
. | TRBJ2-7 | 14 | TRBV13 | CASLRDRDPYEQYF
medium-sized | TRBJ1-1 | 16 | TRBV30 | CASWGSMVGMNTEAFF
. | TRBJ1-1 | 11 | TRBV20-1 | CSVAGSNEAFF
medium-sized | TRBJ2-5 | 14 | TRBV29-1 | CSVEVGLAQETQYF
medium-sized | TRBJ2-7 | 17 | TRBV12-3/TRBV12-4 | CASSFGLAGGRGDEQYF
. | TRBJ1-1 | 14 | TRBV12-3/TRBV12-4 | CASRAQGAGTEAFF
. | TRBJ2-3 | 14 | TRBV11-1 | CASSLGTSGDTQYF
. | TRBJ2-7 | 15 | TRBV5-1 | CASSPDRGPSYEQYF
medium-sized | TRBJ1-3 | 13 | TRBV6-5 | CASSYDAGNTIYF
medium-sized | TRBJ2-3 | 19 | TRBV6-5 | CASSYGVGVLAGGVDTQYF
medium-sized | TRBJ1-6 | 16 | TRBV6-5 | CASSYSYRAINSPLHF
. | TRBJ2-3 | 14 | TRBV27 | CASSLWEGSDTQYF
. | TRBJ2-5 | 12 | TRBV6-4 | CASREGWETQYF
. | TRBJ2-3 | 16 | TRBV4-3 | CASSQPTSGGIDTQYF
medium-sized | TRBJ2-7 | 14 | TRBV6-1 | CASTPTGGTIEQYF
medium-sized | TRBJ2-3 | 16 | TRBV7-6 | CASSLMGQGSADTQYF
. | TRBJ2-5 | 15 | TRBV12-3/TRBV12-4 | CASSRTSGGQETQYF
. | TRBJ2-3 | 13 | TRBV27 | CASSPRTWRTQYF
large | TRBJ2-7 | 14 | TRBV30 | CAWSADRGSYEQYF
medium-sized | TRBJ2-1 | 12 | TRBV19 | CASSRTREAQFF
medium-sized | TRBJ1-1 | 13 | TRBV5-6 | CASSLTGGTEAFF
. | TRBJ2-4 | 16 | TRBV5-4 | CASSKLGTAKENIQYF
medium-sized | TRBJ2-5 | 14 | TRBV30 | CASASRGGGETQYF
. | TRBJ2-3 | 15 | TRBV7-9 | CASSPRTGGTDTQYF
. | TRBJ1-6 | 13 | TRBV20-1 | CSARDRENSPLHF
medium-sized | TRBJ1-2 | 11 | TRBV5-6 | CASSFLYGYTF
. | TRBJ1-1 | 13 | TRBV20-1 | CSASFIMNTEAFF
. | TRBJ1-4 | 16 | TRBV7-2 | CASSLFGGHTNEKLFF
medium-sized | TRBJ2-7 | 14 | TRBV5-5 | CASSLRISSYEQYF
. | TRBJ2-7 | 14 | TRBV20-1 | CSARSRLVYYEQYF
medium-sized | TRBJ2-2 | 12 | TRBV30 | CAWSPITGELFF
. | TRBJ1-6 | 13 | TRBV6-6 | CASRTVTNSPLHF
medium-sized | TRBJ2-3 | 15 | TRBV6-1 | CASSEFSGGADTQYF
medium-sized | TRBJ1-2 | 14 | TRBV6-5 | CASSYSGTGRGYTF
medium-sized | TRBJ2-3 | 13 | TRBV19 | CASTDPSTDTQYF
large | TRBJ1-2 | 12 | TRBV29-1 | CSVPGRAGGYTF
medium-sized | TRBJ2-7 | 15 | TRBV6-5 | CASSLGTYFSYEQYF
medium-sized | TRBJ1-4 | 13 | TRBV30 | CAWSVSGGEKLFF